This entry lists 12 T cell receptor beta chains sequenced from one sample in a study of OX40 agonist ivuxolimab in advanced cancers. Some clones are missing from TCRdb's copy, which holds only in-frame ones; the method was immunoSEQ multiplex PCR. Here the sample spans 70,000 or so clones, 88% being singletons. The sample in question was CD4+ or CD8+ T cells sorted from blood, obtained in a trial of the OX40 agonist ivuxolimab. These receptors originate from an adult with an advanced solid tumor such as melanoma, head and neck, liver or kidney cancer.

This clone was observed a few times. V is TRBV30 and J is TRBJ1-1; D ambiguous. Per germline, CDR1 GTSNPN and CDR2 SVGIG (reference sequence). This CDR3 contains 12 residues. Trimming removed 5 bases at V and 1 base at J, with 8 bases between. CDR3: CAWDSGNTEAFF. The CDR3 nucleotides are TGTGCCTGGGACTCCGGGAACACTGAAGCTTTCTTT. Variable domain in full (rest from reference TRBV30 and TRBJ1-1): SQTIHQWPATLVQPVGSPLSLECTVEGTSNPNLYWYRQAAGRGLQLLFYSVGIGQISSEVPQNLSASRPQDRQFILSSKKLLLSDSGFYLCAWDSGNTEAFFGQGTRLTVV.

This clone showed up just once. The rearrangement links TRBV4-2 to TRBJ1-5; the match to TRBD1 covers 10 bases. Germline loops: CDR1 LGHNA, CDR2 YNFKEQ. The V and J ends lost 4 bases and 5 bases, in that order; junction bases with no gene match: 5. The CDR3 consists of 15 residues. This CDR3 reads CASSPTDRGYQPQHF. CDR3 sequence (DNA): TGTGCCAGCAGCCCTACGGACAGGGGGTATCAGCCCCAGCATTTT.

This clone was seen only a few times. The V call is TRBV7-9, the J call TRBJ1-2, with 7 nucleotides matching TRBD1. The CDR3 loop spans 14 amino acids. Germline V gives CDR1 SEHNR, CDR2 FQNEAQ (reference sequence). The V gene end was trimmed by 5 bases and the J gene end by 4 bases; junction bases not matched to a gene: 7. CDR3 DNA: TGTGCCAGCAGCCCCCCAGGGGGGAGCTATGGCTACACCTTC. It codes for CASSPPGGSYGYTF.

The rearrangement uses TRBV5-6 and TRBJ2-3; 9 nucleotides agree with TRBD2. This CDR3 contains 13 residues. Germline V gene lookup returns CDR1 SGHDT and CDR2 YYEEEE. J lost 6 bases, V lost 2 bases, and 1 base had no gene match. The CDR3: CASSLSGRDTQYF. Written as DNA, the CDR3 is TGTGCCAGCAGCTTAAGCGGGAGGGATACGCAGTATTTT. Together with reference TRBV5-6 and TRBJ2-3, the CDR3 gives the full variable domain: DAGVTQSPTHLIKTRGQQVTLRCSPKSGHDTVSWYQQALGQGPQFIFQYYEEEERQRGNFPDRFSGHQFPNYSSELNVNALLLGDSALYLCASSLSGRDTQYFGPGTRLTVL.

The V gene is TRBV7-2, the J gene TRBJ1-1; tentative D call: TRBD1 (5 bases). Germline CDR1 reads SGHTA; CDR2 reads FQGNSA. CDR3 length: 14 residues. V was cut by 8 bases and J by 5 bases, with 18 bases left in between. CDR3 sequence: CASAHGAGRTEAFF. The CDR3 DNA reads TGTGCCAGCGCACATGGGGCAGGGAGGACTGAAGCTTTCTTT.

This chain connects TRBV7-2 to TRBJ2-4; perhaps TRBD2 as D (6 bases). Trimming removed 1 base at V and 0 bases at J, with 13 bases between. The CDR3 sequence is 17 residues long. Germline CDR1 and CDR2: SGHTA and FQGNSA. The CDR3 region is CASSLGGVPRAKNIQYF. The CDR3 region has the DNA TGTGCCAGCAGCTTAGGGGGGGTCCCTCGAGCCAAAAACATTCAGTACTTC.

The chain has TRBV28 and TRBJ2-5; 8 positions agree with TRBD2. Germline V gene sequence: CDR1 MDHEN, CDR2 SYDVKM. Trimming took 4 bases from V and 5 from J; bases not matched to a gene: 12. The CDR3 length is 16 residues. The CDR3 region is CASSSPGSSGDETQYF. The CDR3 nucleotides are TGTGCCAGCAGTTCCCCCGGAAGTAGCGGGGATGAGACCCAGTACTTC.

The chain combines TRBV2 with TRBJ2-4, with TRBD1 matching over 7 bases. This CDR3 has 13 amino acids. Trimming took 6 bases from V and 9 from J; bases not matched to a gene: 8. CDR1 and CDR2 (germline): SNHLY, FYNNEI. The CDR3 is CASRSYRGGIQYF. The CDR3, as DNA: TGTGCCAGCAGAAGTTACAGGGGCGGCATTCAGTACTTC.

This sequence joins TRBV11-1 and TRBJ2-1; D is unclear. V gave up 2 bases and J gave up 5 bases, with 7 bases separating them. In germline, CDR1 is SGHAT, CDR2 FQDESV (reference sequence). This CDR3 spans 13 amino acids. CDR3 protein: CASSLTLDNEQFF. The CDR3 nucleotides are TGTGCCAGCAGCTTAACGTTAGACAATGAGCAGTTCTTC.

V usage is TRBV6-6 and J usage is TRBJ2-1; 12 bases agree with TRBD2. Trimming cost V 5 bases and J 5 bases; bases outside gene matches: 1. This CDR3 contains 14 residues. Germline V gene data show CDR1 as MNHNY and CDR2 as SVGAGI (reference sequence). The CDR3 reads CASSRLAGDNEQFF. The DNA of the CDR3 is TGTGCCAGCAGTCGACTAGCGGGAGACAATGAGCAGTTCTTC.

This sequence joins TRBV28 and TRBJ1-2; 7 bases are a match to TRBD1. The CDR3 contains 15 residues. The V gene's germline CDR1 is MDHEN and CDR2 SYDVKM. V was clipped by 5 bases and J by 0 bases; unmatched bases: 6. The CDR3 reads CASSPWGTANYGYTF. The CDR3 nucleotides read TGTGCCAGCAGTCCCTGGGGGACAGCTAACTATGGCTACACCTTC.

In this sample, this clone turned up a few times. The chain employs TRBV2 and TRBJ2-2, with D perhaps matching TRBD1 (5 bases). CDR3 size: 14 residues. Trimming cost V 1 base and J 3 bases, with 6 bases left between them. In germline, CDR1 is SNHLY, CDR2 FYNNEI. The CDR3 nucleotides read TGTGCCAGCAGTGAAGTCAGGGACACCGGGGAGCTGTTTTTT. It translates to CASSEVRDTGELFF.